This is a list of T cell receptor beta chains from one sample in a study of cytomegalovirus exposure and HLA in healthy donors. Clones were read by immunoSEQ multiplex PCR, and TCRdb kept only the in-frame ones, dropping some. Of 150,000 to 200,000 clones listed, roughly 84% are singletons. Material for sequencing was PBMCs. The source is a man younger than 30 in good health and CMV-seropositive. Each CDR3 is given with its conserved first and last residue. The D gene is left open where the match is weak. Some rows have no size entry. The others give once, few or many, or a class for an expanded clone.

TRBV5-1	.	TRBD2	TRBJ2-3	CASKAGVVTDTQYF	TGCGCCAGCAAAGCGGGAGTAGTCACAGATACGCAGTATTTT
TRBV28	.	.	TRBJ1-1	CASSPTDRYNTEAFF	TGTGCCAGCAGTCCCACAGACAGATATAACACTGAAGCTTTCTTT
TRBV9	.	TRBD2	TRBJ2-1	CASSPLIAGGPGDEQFF	TGTGCCAGCAGCCCCCTAATAGCGGGAGGGCCGGGGGATGAGCAGTTCTTC
TRBV25-1	.	TRBD2	TRBJ2-5	CASSEPLAGVYQETQYF	TGTGCCAGCAGTGAACCCCTAGCGGGGGTGTACCAAGAGACCCAGTACTTC
TRBV5-6	.	.	TRBJ2-1	CASSLRAGWSNEQFF	TGTGCCAGCAGCTTGAGGGCAGGGTGGAGCAATGAGCAGTTCTTC
TRBV6-5	.	TRBD1	TRBJ1-2	CASSGDSALYGYTF	TGTGCCAGCAGTGGGGACAGTGCTCTGTATGGCTACACCTTT
TRBV5-1	.	.	TRBJ1-1	CASSLALGANTEAFF	TGCGCCAGCAGCTTGGCCCTAGGGGCCAACACTGAAGCTTTCTTT
TRBV7-3	.	TRBD1	TRBJ2-2	CASSLRWDSELFF	TGTGCCAGCAGCTTAAGATGGGACAGTGAGCTGTTTTTT
TRBV6-5	.	TRBD2	TRBJ2-3	CASSRSGRSADTQYF	TGTGCCAGCAGCCGTAGCGGGAGGAGCGCAGATACGCAGTATTTT
TRBV6-4	.	.	TRBJ2-1	CASSGGSGGAGEQFF	TGTGCCAGCAGTGGTGGTAGCGGCGGTGCTGGTGAGCAGTTCTTC
TRBV4-2	once	TRBD2	TRBJ2-1	CASSQDERTSGRLSSYNEQFF	TGTGCCAGCAGCCAAGATGAACGGACTAGCGGGAGGCTAAGCTCCTACAATGAGCAGTTCTTC
TRBV30	once	TRBD2	TRBJ2-5	CAWGLAGGLVETQYF	TGTGCCTGGGGACTAGCGGGAGGATTAGTAGAGACCCAGTACTTC
TRBV27	few	.	TRBJ1-2	CASSPRTAYGYTF	TGTGCCAGCAGTCCCAGGACAGCTTATGGCTACACCTTC
TRBV30	.	.	TRBJ2-7	CAWSSSIGAGEQYF	TGTGCCTGGAGTTCCTCAATTGGGGCAGGCGAGCAGTACTTC
TRBV19	once	TRBD1	TRBJ1-2	CASSIQGAADGYTF	TGTGCCAGTAGTATACAGGGGGCCGCCGATGGCTACACCTTC
TRBV4-3	.	TRBD1	TRBJ2-6	CASSQVTGGSGANVLTF	TGCGCCAGCAGCCAAGTGACAGGGGGCTCTGGGGCCAACGTCCTGACTTTC
TRBV28	few	.	TRBJ1-1	CASTLGGGARVTEAFF	TGTGCCAGCACCTTAGGCGGGGGCGCAAGGGTCACTGAAGCTTTCTTT
TRBV27	few	.	TRBJ2-2	CASSFLGRELFF	TGTGCCAGCAGTTTCCTGGGCCGGGAGCTGTTTTTT
TRBV4-2	.	TRBD2	TRBJ2-1	CASSPVAAGGYYNEQFF	TGTGCCAGCAGCCCCGTTGCAGCGGGGGGCTATTACAATGAGCAGTTCTTC
TRBV7-9	.	TRBD1	TRBJ2-7	CASSKAGGHEQYF	TGTGCCAGCAGCAAAGCAGGGGGCCACGAGCAGTACTTC
TRBV15	.	TRBD1	TRBJ1-4	CATSSTGQSEKLFF	TGTGCCACCAGCTCCACGGGACAGAGTGAAAAACTGTTTTTT
TRBV29-1	.	TRBD1	TRBJ1-1	CSAETGGNTEAFF	TGCAGCGCTGAGACAGGGGGGAACACTGAAGCTTTCTTT
TRBV29-1	.	.	TRBJ1-1	CSTQTGANTEAFF	TGCAGCACCCAGACAGGAGCGAACACTGAAGCTTTCTTT
TRBV5-1	many	.	TRBJ2-7	CASSLTPLTATSEQYF	TGCGCCAGCAGCTTGACCCCACTGACAGCTACCAGCGAGCAGTACTTC
TRBV7-2	.	.	TRBJ1-4	CASSLGGLNEKLFF	TGTGCCAGCAGCTTAGGCGGGTTAAATGAAAAACTGTTTTTT
TRBV19	.	.	TRBJ1-4	CASELPGKLFF	TGTGCCAGTGAGTTACCTGGAAAACTGTTTTTT
TRBV27	.	.	TRBJ2-4	CASSLSYQGAKNIQYF	TGTGCCAGCAGTTTATCATACCAGGGAGCCAAAAACATTCAGTACTTC
TRBV5-1	.	.	TRBJ1-1	CASQEATQGPEAFF	TGCGCCAGCCAAGAAGCCACACAGGGACCTGAAGCTTTCTTT
TRBV29-1	.	TRBD2	TRBJ2-1	CSVGLAGVGEQFF	TGCAGCGTTGGACTAGCGGGAGTCGGGGAGCAGTTCTTC
TRBV5-1	.	TRBD2	TRBJ2-3	CASSLTSGSGNTDTQYF	TGCGCCAGCAGCTTAACTAGCGGGAGCGGTAACACAGATACGCAGTATTTT
TRBV28	.	TRBD1	TRBJ2-2	CASRSGGSNTGELFF	TGTGCCAGCAGGTCAGGGGGATCGAACACCGGGGAGCTGTTTTTT
TRBV28	.	TRBD2	TRBJ2-3	CASSAGLAGGGTDTQYF	TGTGCCAGCAGCGCCGGACTAGCGGGAGGGGGCACAGATACGCAGTATTTT
TRBV4-3	.	TRBD2	TRBJ2-5	CASSQGGGMGETQYF	TGCGCCAGCAGCCAAGGGGGGGGAATGGGAGAGACCCAGTACTTC
TRBV5-6	.	TRBD2	TRBJ2-3	CASSGGGRGTQYF	TGTGCCAGCAGCGGGGGAGGGCGGGGTACGCAGTATTTT
TRBV27	.	.	TRBJ2-3	CASSRLDFTDTQYF	TGTGCCAGCAGTCGACTAGATTTCACAGATACGCAGTATTTT
TRBV14	.	.	TRBJ2-5	CASSQGLGGQETQYF	TGTGCCAGCAGCCAAGGCCTAGGGGGCCAAGAGACCCAGTACTTC
TRBV5-1	.	TRBD1	TRBJ2-7	CASSFDRGPYEQYF	TGCGCCAGCAGCTTCGACAGGGGTCCCTACGAGCAGTACTTC
TRBV4-1	.	TRBD1	TRBJ2-7	CASSQRGQGKVHEQYF	TGCGCCAGCAGCCAACGAGGACAGGGTAAGGTTCACGAGCAGTACTTC
TRBV2	.	TRBD1	TRBJ1-3	CASSERQGHTLSGNTIYF	TGTGCCAGCAGTGAAAGACAGGGCCATACCCTCTCTGGAAACACCATATATTTT
TRBV28	.	TRBD2	TRBJ2-7	CASSPAGTSGRAKQYF	TGTGCCAGCAGTCCCGCCGGGACTAGCGGGAGGGCCAAGCAGTACTTC
TRBV6-6	.	TRBD1	TRBJ1-4	CASSYSQGEVGEKLFF	TGTGCCAGCAGTTACTCTCAGGGGGAAGTGGGTGAAAAACTGTTTTTT
TRBV9	.	.	TRBJ2-1	CASSVGPPSYNEQFF	TGTGCCAGCAGCGTAGGTCCCCCTTCTTACAATGAGCAGTTCTTC
TRBV5-8	.	.	TRBJ1-1	CASSLPGDTEAFF	TGTGCCAGCAGCTTGCCGGGGGACACTGAAGCTTTCTTT
TRBV2	few	TRBD1	TRBJ1-2	CASKGDRTYGYTF	TGTGCCAGCAAGGGGGACAGGACCTATGGCTACACCTTC
TRBV7-2	.	.	TRBJ1-1	CASLGGLRTEAFF	TGTGCCAGTTTGGGGGGTCTCAGGACTGAAGCTTTCTTT
TRBV7-8	.	TRBD2	TRBJ2-2	CASSPSVAGTGELFF	TGTGCCAGCAGCCCCAGTGTAGCGGGGACCGGGGAGCTGTTTTTT
TRBV5-6	.	TRBD2	TRBJ2-5	CASSLRAGVVETQYF	TGTGCCAGCAGCTTGCGGGCGGGAGTGGTGGAGACCCAGTACTTC
TRBV27	.	.	TRBJ2-7	CASSAGPRVHFEQYF	TGTGCCAGCAGTGCAGGACCGAGGGTCCATTTCGAGCAGTACTTC
TRBV6-5	.	.	TRBJ2-7	CASSYIFGGSYEQYF	TGTGCCAGCAGTTACATCTTCGGCGGCTCCTACGAGCAGTACTTC
TRBV19	once	.	TRBJ2-7	CASSVPGKGTYEQYF	TGTGCCAGTAGTGTCCCCGGGAAAGGGACCTACGAGCAGTACTTC
TRBV5-6	.	.	TRBJ2-5	CASSLSQGGETQYF	TGTGCCAGCAGCTTGTCGCAGGGTGGGGAGACCCAGTACTTC